This T cell receptor beta chain was captured by sequencing in a study of a mutant IDH1 vaccine in newly diagnosed glioma. Produced via immunoSEQ multiplex PCR; TCRdb's table is partial and in-frame only. This table has fewer than 60,000 clones, about two thirds appearing once. The germline gives CDR1 MGHRA, CDR2 YSYEKL. This CDR3 is built from 20 residues. Trimming cost V 0 bases and J 6 bases; bases outside gene matches: 22. As concerns this clone: What it binds is not known.

Time point specified: week 47, end of study. Every vaccine dose comprised 300 ug of mutant IDH1 20-mer peptide plus topical imiquimod. The TCR originated in a man between 40 and 49 years old with glioma. Some clones in this sample may be carry-over from other donors' samples. The sample was peripheral blood mononuclear cells (PBMCs), taken from a glioma patient whose treatment included an IDH1 peptide vaccine. V is TRBV4-1 and J is TRBJ1-2; 7 positions agree with TRBD1. CDR3 residues: CASSQDRPAGQPILWDGYTF. The CDR3, as DNA: TGCGCCAGCAGCCAAGACCGCCCCGCGGGACAGCCAATCCTCTGGGATGGCTACACCTTC.